A single sample is the source of the 29 T cell receptor beta chains below, sequenced in a study of blood T cell repertoires in COVID-19. Produced via immunoSEQ multiplex PCR; TCRdb's table is partial and in-frame only. The table includes roughly 80,000 clones, over 70% detected once. Sequencing input: peripheral blood. These receptors were obtained from a man over 45 with active COVID-19.

The V and J genes are TRBV6-5 and TRBJ2-3; TRBD2 matches at 8 bases. Per germline, CDR1 MNHEY and CDR2 SVGAGI. The CDR3 has 14 residues. With V trimmed by 7 bases and J by 2 bases, 5 bases remained unmatched. As DNA, the CDR3 is TGTGCCAGCAAGAGCGGGGGCTTCACAGATACGCAGTATTTT. Translating gives CASKSGGFTDTQYF.

V is TRBV3-1 (or the pseudogene TRBV3-2) and J is TRBJ2-5; tentatively, D is TRBD1 (6 bases). Germline loops: CDR1 LGHDT, CDR2 YNNKEL (reference sequence). V dropped 3 bases and J dropped 4 bases, with 21 bases sitting between them. This CDR3 comprises 17 residues. The CDR3 coding sequence is TGTGCCAGCAGCCAGGAATTAAACAGGGTCGAGGGAGAGACCCAGTACTTC. Its protein is CASSQELNRVEGETQYF.

The chain couples TRBV7-2 to TRBJ1-1; D may be TRBD1 (6 bases). The CDR3 is 15 residues long. Germline CDR1 SGHTA, CDR2 FQGNSA. Between the trimmed V and J ends, which lost 3 bases and 4 bases, there was a span of 15 bases. CDR3 DNA: TGTGCCAGCAGCTTCACACAGGGTCGGGGCACTGAAGCTTTCTTT. This translates into CASSFTQGRGTEAFF.

The chain joins TRBV5-4 to TRBJ2-3; 7 bases align to TRBD2. J lost 0 bases, V lost 0 bases, and 4 bases had no gene match. Per the germline V gene, CDR1 is SGHNT and CDR2 is YYREEE (reference sequence). This CDR3 has 16 residues. CDR3 sequence (DNA): TGTGCCAGCAGCTTGGGGGCGGGGGAGAGCACAGATACGCAGTATTTT. Amino acids: CASSLGAGESTDTQYF.

The chain is built from TRBV2 and TRBJ2-3, with 7 positions matching TRBD2. Germline lookup yields CDR1 SNHLY and CDR2 FYNNEI. The CDR3 has 16 amino acids. Losses at the gene ends were 5 bases for V and 0 bases for J; bases not matched to a gene: 8. CDR3 nucleotides: TGTGCCAGCAGTCCTTGGGGGACTACTAGCACAGATACGCAGTATTTT. It codes for CASSPWGTTSTDTQYF.

Here the CDR3 reads CASSSLAGGRTDTQYF. CDR3 coding DNA: TGTGCCAGCAGTTCGTTAGCGGGAGGGAGGACAGATACGCAGTATTTT. This chain links TRBV28 with TRBJ2-3; TRBD2 agrees at 11 bases. The CDR3 sequence is 16 residues long. CDR1 and CDR2 (germline): MDHEN, SYDVKM. V dropped 4 bases and J dropped 3; count of bases not matched to a gene: 6.

V is TRBV10-2 and J is TRBJ1-2; unclear D gene. The V and J ends lost 2 bases and 2 bases respectively, with 6 bases between them. This CDR3 has 13 amino acids. Germline values: CDR1 WSHSY, CDR2 SAAADI. The CDR3 is CASSEGRNYGYTF. In DNA form, the CDR3 reads TGCGCCAGCAGTGAGGGCAGGAACTATGGCTACACCTTC.

CDR3 protein: CASSQVTEYGYTF. Written as DNA, the CDR3 is TGTGCCAGCAGCCAAGTTACAGAGTATGGCTACACCTTC. This sequence joins TRBV3-1 (or the pseudogene TRBV3-2) and TRBJ1-2; no firm D call. The CDR3 is 13 residues long. The V and J ends lost 1 base and 5 bases respectively, with 8 bases between them. Germline-derived CDR1 and CDR2 are LGHDT and YNNKEL (reference sequence).

V usage is TRBV6-5 and J usage is TRBJ1-2, with 7 nucleotides matching TRBD1. CDR1 and CDR2 from the germline V gene are MNHEY and SVGAGI. The CDR3 consists of 11 residues. After removal of 8 bases from V and 8 bases from J, the junction contained 5 bases not matched to a gene. CDR3 amino acids: CASRDRVGYTF. DNA for the CDR3: TGTGCCAGCCGCGACAGGGTGGGCTACACCTTC.

This chain connects TRBV6-5 to TRBJ1-1, with D possibly being TRBD1 (5 bases). Germline lookup yields CDR1 MNHEY and CDR2 SVGAGI. V was shortened by 8 bases and J by 9 bases, with 19 bases between the two germline ends. The CDR3 covers 13 residues. The CDR3 region is CASELGGFDKAFF. CDR3 bases: TGTGCCAGCGAGTTGGGGGGGTTCGATAAAGCTTTCTTT.

V gene TRBV19 combines with J gene TRBJ2-3; D not certain. With 4 bases removed from V and 5 bases from J, the gap between germline ends came to 10 bases. Germline V gene lookup returns CDR1 LNHDA and CDR2 SQIVND (reference sequence). The CDR3 loop spans 13 amino acids. The CDR3, as DNA: TGTGCCAGTAGTACCCTCCGAGGAGATACGCAGTATTTT. Its translation is CASSTLRGDTQYF.

The V gene is TRBV19, the J gene TRBJ2-1, with a weak D call TRBD2 (6 bases). Trimming removed 5 bases at V and 8 bases at J, with 16 bases between. CDR3 length: 14 amino acids. Germline-derived CDR1 and CDR2 are LNHDA and SQIVND (reference sequence). CDR3: CASSPLRTGDEQFF. The DNA for the CDR3 is TGTGCCAGTAGTCCCCTTCGGACGGGGGATGAGCAGTTCTTC. Full variable domain (outside the CDR3, taken from reference TRBV19 and TRBJ2-1): DGGITQSPKYLFRKEGQNVTLSCEQNLNHDAMYWYRQDPGQGLRLIYYSQIVNDFQKGDIAEGYSVSREKKESFPLTVTSAQKNPTAFYLCASSPLRTGDEQFFGPGTRLTVL.

The chain links TRBV4-2 to TRBJ2-5, with D possibly TRBD2 on 5 matching bases. The CDR3 length is 14 residues. Trimming took 4 bases from V and 1 from J, leaving 10 bases between them. In germline, CDR1 is LGHNA, CDR2 YNFKEQ. The CDR3, as DNA: TGTGCCAGCAGCCCCTTAAGCGGCCAAGAGACCCAGTACTTC. Its protein is CASSPLSGQETQYF.

This chain connects TRBV5-6 to TRBJ2-7, with D possibly matching TRBD1 (7 bases). CDR1 SGHDT and CDR2 YYEEEE come from the germline V gene. With 0 bases removed from V and 1 base from J, the gap between germline ends came to 17 bases. The length of the CDR3 is 17 residues. CDR3 bases: TGTGCCAGCAGCTTGGGAGGAGCAGGGGGACTTTCCTACGAGCAGTACTTC. Residues: CASSLGGAGGLSYEQYF. Filled out from reference TRBV5-6 and TRBJ2-7, the complete variable domain reads DAGVTQSPTHLIKTRGQQVTLRCSPKSGHDTVSWYQQALGQGPQFIFQYYEEEERQRGNFPDRFSGHQFPNYSSELNVNALLLGDSALYLCASSLGGAGGLSYEQYFGPGTRLTVT.

The rearrangement links TRBV27 to TRBJ2-1; 11 bases are a match to TRBD1. The CDR3 spans 21 residues. The germline V gene has CDR1 MNHEY and CDR2 SMNVEV (reference sequence). J gave up 1 base and V 6 bases, and 20 bases lay outside the gene matches. CDR3 in DNA: TGTGCCAGCAGCCGGAAAGGGACAGGGGGTATCGGCCAGCTTTCCTACAATGAGCAGTTCTTC. It yields the protein CASSRKGTGGIGQLSYNEQFF.

The chain uses TRBV4-1 and TRBJ1-5, with TRBD1 identical over 9 bases. V was pared by 7 bases and J by 1 base, with 8 bases of the junction left unmatched. The germline CDR1 and CDR2 sequences are MGHRA and YSYEKL. CDR3 length: 16 amino acids. CDR3 DNA: TGCGCCAGCAAGGGGACAGGGTTAGGGAGCAATCAGCCCCAGCATTTT. Residues: CASKGTGLGSNQPQHF.

V and J are TRBV5-1 and TRBJ1-2; D might be TRBD1 (6 bases). The CDR3 runs to 14 residues. Looked up from germline, CDR1 is SGHRS and CDR2 is YFSETQ. Trimming stripped 7 bases from V and 1 base from J, with 14 bases between. The CDR3 DNA sequence: TGCGCCAGCGGCCCGGACAGTTTTAACTATGGCTACACCTTC. Its protein is CASGPDSFNYGYTF.

The count of this clone is one. The V call is TRBV7-3, the J call TRBJ2-1; D is possibly TRBD2 (6 bases). Germline V CDR1 and CDR2: SGHTA, FQGTGA. The V and J ends lost 8 bases and 2 bases respectively, with 19 bases between them. The CDR3 totals 16 residues. DNA for the CDR3: TGTGCCAGCGGAGGGTTAGCGGTTCCGGCCTACAATGAGCAGTTCTTC. Protein sequence: CASGGLAVPAYNEQFF.

This clone was seen once. The chain uses TRBV28 and TRBJ2-7, with TRBD1 matching 7 bases. Germline values: CDR1 MDHEN, CDR2 SYDVKM. The CDR3 runs 15 residues. After removal of 4 bases from V and 4 bases from J, the junction contained 10 bases not matched to a gene. CDR3 sequence reads: CASSSRDSLPYEQYF. DNA for the CDR3: TGTGCCAGCAGTTCCCGGGACAGCCTCCCTTACGAGCAGTACTTC.

The chain recombines TRBV7-3 with TRBJ1-1; 8 positions match TRBD1. The ends lost 9 bases at V and 2 bases at J; junction bases unmatched: 11. Germline loops: CDR1 SGHTA, CDR2 FQGTGA. The CDR3 is 15 residues long. The CDR3 DNA reads as TGTGCCAGTAGCAAAACAGGGGGATCCAACACTGAAGCTTTCTTT. Translating gives CASSKTGGSNTEAFF.

This chain uses TRBV3-1 (or the pseudogene TRBV3-2) with TRBJ2-3; TRBD2 agrees at 11 bases. CDR3 size: 16 residues. CDR1 LGHDT and CDR2 YNNKEL come from the germline V gene (reference sequence). The ends lost 7 bases at V and 0 bases at J; junction bases unmatched: 6. The CDR3, as DNA: TGTGCCAGCAAGGTAGCGGGAGGGCGGAGCACAGATACGCAGTATTTT. This encodes CASKVAGGRSTDTQYF.

The V and J genes are TRBV28 and TRBJ2-2; 7 bases agree with TRBD1. There are 16 residues in the CDR3. Trimming removed 5 bases from V and 1 base from J; junction bases left unmatched: 7. CDR1 and CDR2 (germline): MDHEN, SYDVKM. In DNA form, the CDR3 reads TGTGCCAGCAGTCCCCCGTGGACAGGGAACACCGGGGAGCTGTTTTTT. Amino acid sequence: CASSPPWTGNTGELFF. The whole variable domain, remainder taken from reference TRBV28 and TRBJ2-2, is DVKVTQSSRYLVKRTGEKVFLECVQDMDHENMFWYRQDPGLGLRLIYFSYDVKMKEKGDIPEGYSVSREKKERFSLILESASTNQTSMYLCASSPPWTGNTGELFFGEGSRLTVL.

This clone was observed a handful of times. The chain combines TRBV5-1 with TRBJ2-3; TRBD1 matches at 8 bases. In germline, CDR1 is SGHRS, CDR2 YFSETQ. V gave up 8 bases and J gave up 2 bases; unmatched junction bases: 4. The CDR3 totals 13 residues. The CDR3: CASRTGITDTQYF. Written as DNA, the CDR3 is TGCGCCAGTCGGACAGGGATCACAGATACGCAGTATTTT.

This clone was counted once. The rearrangement uses TRBV30 and TRBJ2-1; TRBD2 is a possible D gene (5 bases). V lost 4 bases and J lost 9, with 16 bases in between. The length of the CDR3 is 13 residues. Germline CDR1 reads GTSNPN; CDR2 reads SVGIG (reference sequence). CDR3 sequence reads: CAWTILDSPEQFF. The CDR3, as DNA: TGTGCCTGGACTATTCTGGACTCTCCTGAGCAGTTCTTC.

V is TRBV18 and J is TRBJ2-5; D may be TRBD1 (6 bases). The CDR3 is 15 residues long. Trimming removed 0 bases from V and 2 bases from J, with 10 bases in between. Germline CDR1 and CDR2: KGHSH and LQKENI. The CDR3 is CASSPPGAGQETQYF. Here the CDR3 DNA reads TGTGCCAGCTCACCACCGGGGGCTGGTCAAGAGACCCAGTACTTC.

The rearrangement uses TRBV28 and TRBJ2-1, with 9 bases lining up with TRBD1. The CDR3 extends over 16 amino acids. Germline CDR1 and CDR2: MDHEN and SYDVKM. V was clipped by 6 bases and J by 2 bases; unmatched bases: 8. The CDR3: CASSPAGTGTYNEQFF. CDR3 coding DNA: TGTGCCAGCAGCCCCGCCGGGACAGGGACCTACAATGAGCAGTTCTTC. Looking up the rest from reference TRBV28 and TRBJ2-1 gives the full variable domain: DVKVTQSSRYLVKRTGEKVFLECVQDMDHENMFWYRQDPGLGLRLIYFSYDVKMKEKGDIPEGYSVSREKKERFSLILESASTNQTSMYLCASSPAGTGTYNEQFFGPGTRLTVL.

This clone was seen just once. The chain links TRBV5-4 to TRBJ1-4; 7 bases are a match to TRBD1. V gave up 2 bases and J gave up 0 bases; unmatched junction bases: 10. This CDR3 has 18 amino acids. From germline, CDR1 is SGHNT and CDR2 YYREEE (reference sequence). Here the CDR3 DNA reads TGTGCCAGCAGCTTCGGAGGGGGCGCTTCAGCAACTAATGAAAAACTGTTTTTT. Translated: CASSFGGGASATNEKLFF.

This sequence joins TRBV6-5 and TRBJ1-5, with 7 bases that match TRBD1. Germline V gene lookup returns CDR1 MNHEY and CDR2 SVGAGI. The ends lost 6 bases at V and 4 bases at J; junction bases unmatched: 9. The CDR3 length is 15 residues. In nucleotides, the CDR3 is TGTGCCAGCAGACGCGGACAGGACCCTAATCAGCCCCAGCATTTT. This encodes CASRRGQDPNQPQHF.

The chain links TRBV30 to TRBJ2-4, with D perhaps matching TRBD2 (5 bases). The CDR3 is 11 amino acids. From germline, CDR1 is GTSNPN and CDR2 SVGIG (reference sequence). Trimming cost V 4 bases and J 7 bases, with 8 bases left between them. This CDR3 reads CAWTSGNIQYF. CDR3 coding DNA: TGTGCCTGGACCTCGGGGAACATTCAGTACTTC.